The 21 T cell receptor beta chains below all came from one sample that was sequenced in a study of cytomegalovirus exposure and HLA in healthy donors. A multiplex PCR was run with 60 Vbeta primers and 13 Jbeta primers. Repertoires were generated with immunoSEQ multiplex PCR, while TCRdb's copy carries only in-frame clones and drops some. The repertoire holds approximately 120,000 clones, with about 70% as singletons. Sample: PBMCs. Receptors originate from a woman aged 60-70 years in good health and CMV-seropositive.

The CDR3 DNA reads TGTGCCAGCAGAGAGACGGGACAGGGGGCTAGGGAGCAGTACTTC. It codes for CASRETGQGAREQYF. This chain connects TRBV6-5 to TRBJ2-7, with 12 bases aligning to TRBD1. V shed 6 bases, J shed 7 bases, and the junction held 10 bases outside the gene matches. Germline V gene sequence: CDR1 MNHEY, CDR2 SVGAGI. The CDR3 is 15 amino acids.

The chain joins TRBV7-3 to TRBJ2-7, with D tentatively TRBD2 (5 bases). The V end lost 5 bases, the J end lost 2 bases, and 16 bases lay between the germline ends. The CDR3 is 15 amino acids. Per germline, CDR1 SGHTA and CDR2 FQGTGA. DNA of the CDR3: TGTGCCAGCAGCACAGCCGCCAGCGGTCCCTACGAGCAGTACTTC. Translated: CASSTAASGPYEQYF. Looking up the rest from reference TRBV7-3 and TRBJ2-7 gives the full variable domain: GAGVSQTPSNKVTEKGKYVELRCDPISGHTALYWYRQSLGQGPEFLIYFQGTGAADDSGLPNDRFFAVRPEGSVSTLKIQRTERGDSAVYLCASSTAASGPYEQYFGPGTRLTVT.

This clone was counted a single time. The rearrangement joins TRBV7-9 to TRBJ2-1; 10 bases match TRBD2. Germline lookup yields CDR1 SEHNR and CDR2 FQNEAQ (reference sequence). The CDR3 spans 17 residues. The V gene end was trimmed by 5 bases and the J gene end by 0 bases; junction bases not matched to a gene: 7. This chain's CDR3 is CASSPRAGGSSYNEQFF. The CDR3, as DNA: TGTGCCAGCAGCCCAAGAGCGGGAGGGAGCTCCTACAATGAGCAGTTCTTC.

This clone occurred once. The chain is built from TRBV5-1 and TRBJ1-1, with D possibly being TRBD1 (6 bases). The germline V gene encodes CDR1 SGHRS and CDR2 YFSETQ. The ends were cut back, 3 bases at V and 8 bases at J, with 11 bases in the middle. CDR3 length: 12 residues. The CDR3, as DNA: TGCGCCAGCAGCTCTTCCGGGACAGAAGCTTTCTTT. Protein sequence: CASSSSGTEAFF.

The chain has TRBV7-3 and TRBJ1-2, with a weak D call TRBD1 (5 bases). The CDR3 is made up of 13 amino acids. V lost 5 bases to trimming and J lost 6 bases, with 13 bases between them. CDR1 and CDR2 (germline): SGHTA, FQGTGA. In DNA form, the CDR3 reads TGTGCCAGCAGCCCTGCGGGGGGAAATGGCTACACCTTC. Translated: CASSPAGGNGYTF.

As DNA, the CDR3 is TGCGCCAGCAGCTTGGAGGGGGTTTCCTACGAGCAGTACTTC. Protein sequence: CASSLEGVSYEQYF. J is TRBJ2-7 and V is TRBV5-1; D may be TRBD1 (6 bases). The CDR3 runs 14 residues. The V end was cut by 0 bases, the J end by 1 base, with 8 bases between. Germline-derived CDR1 and CDR2 are SGHRS and YFSETQ.

The V gene is TRBV6-1, the J gene TRBJ2-2; TRBD2 might be the D (6 bases). Looked up from germline, CDR1 is MNHNS and CDR2 is SASEGT. Trimming pared 4 bases from V and 2 bases from J, leaving 17 bases between. CDR3 length: 17 amino acids. The CDR3 here is CASSGSSGTLNTGELFF. CDR3 bases: TGTGCCAGCAGTGGTAGTTCCGGGACTCTTAACACCGGGGAGCTGTTTTTT.

The chain employs TRBV7-2 and TRBJ2-5, with TRBD2 matching over 13 bases. With the DNA end fitting TRBJ2-7 better, the J assignment may be wrong. Germline V CDR1 and CDR2: SGHTA, FQGNSA. The CDR3 spans 18 residues. The CDR3 DNA sequence: TGTGCCAGCAGACCGACTAGCGGGGGGTCCCGCCTGATCTACGAGCAGTACTTC. It codes for CASRPTSGGSRLIYEQYF.

This chain uses TRBV6-1 with TRBJ1-2, with 9 positions matching TRBD1. Germline assignment: CDR1 MNHNS and CDR2 SASEGT. The V and J ends lost 8 bases and 3 bases, in that order; junction bases with no gene match: 4. This CDR3 comprises 13 residues. CDR3 coding DNA: TGTGCCAGCGTCGGGGACAGGGACTATGGCTACACCTTC. The encoded protein is CASVGDRDYGYTF.

The rearrangement links TRBV19 to TRBJ2-1, with TRBD1 matching over 9 bases. J gave up 6 bases and V 5 bases, and 8 bases lay outside the gene matches. The CDR3 length is 15 residues. Germline CDR1 reads LNHDA; CDR2 reads SQIVND (reference sequence). The CDR3, as DNA: TGTGCCAGTAGTGTTCGCGGGACAGGGTCCAATGAGCAGTTCTTC. It specifies CASSVRGTGSNEQFF. The full variable domain, rest sourced from reference TRBV19 and TRBJ2-1, is DGGITQSPKYLFRKEGQNVTLSCEQNLNHDAMYWYRQDPGQGLRLIYYSQIVNDFQKGDIAEGYSVSREKKESFPLTVTSAQKNPTAFYLCASSVRGTGSNEQFFGPGTRLTVL.

The chain has TRBV4-3 and TRBJ2-1; D gene unclear. The CDR3 covers 17 residues. V was shortened by 1 base and J by 0 bases, with 13 bases between the two germline ends. Germline assignment: CDR1 LGHNA and CDR2 YSLEER. CDR3 amino acids: CASSQAYGTFSYNEQFF. CDR3 bases: TGCGCCAGCAGCCAAGCCTATGGTACCTTCTCCTACAATGAGCAGTTCTTC.

This chain's CDR3 is CASSEYRYNEKLFF. CDR3 coding DNA: TGCGCCAGCAGTGAGTACAGATATAATGAAAAACTGTTTTTT. This rearrangement joins TRBV10-2 to TRBJ1-4; D is undetermined. Deletions cut 1 base from V and 4 bases from J, with 7 bases between. Germline assignment: CDR1 WSHSY and CDR2 SAAADI. This CDR3 has 14 residues.

The chain joins TRBV21-1 to TRBJ1-1; no DNA check was done on the table's D call, TRBD1. TRBV21-1 is a pseudogene. There are 18 residues in the CDR3. CDR3 amino acids: CASNVRKPMTARNTEAFF. DNA of the CDR3: TGTGCCAGCAACGTAAGAAAACCGATGACAGCCAGGAACACTGAAGCTTTCTTT.

The chain employs TRBV2 and TRBJ1-2, with TRBD1 identical over 9 bases. Germline V gene data show CDR1 as SNHLY and CDR2 as FYNNEI. There are 15 residues in the CDR3. With V trimmed by 7 bases and J by 4 bases, 10 bases remained unmatched. CDR3 DNA: TGTGCCAGCAATCCCAACAGGGGGCGCCCCTATGGCTACACCTTC. This codes for CASNPNRGRPYGYTF.

The chain uses TRBV7-2 and TRBJ2-7; 11 bases match TRBD2. V trimming: 6 bases; J trimming: 1 base; junction bases outside the gene matches: 8. Germline CDR1 and CDR2: SGHTA and FQGNSA. The CDR3 is made up of 16 amino acids. CDR3 nucleotides: TGTGCCAGCAGTTTTAGCGGGAGGGTGGGTTCCTACGAGCAGTACTTC. Its translation is CASSFSGRVGSYEQYF.

This chain connects TRBV7-9 to TRBJ2-1; 7 bases are shared with TRBD1. The CDR3 spans 13 residues. Germline V lookup: CDR1 SEHNR, CDR2 FQNEAQ (reference sequence). Trimming removed 11 bases from V and 12 bases from J; junction bases left unmatched: 16. The CDR3 DNA reads TGTGCCCTCGACAGGGCCCTTGAATTAGGGCAGTTCTTC. Its translation is CALDRALELGQFF.

Only a few counts were recorded for this clone. The J gene is TRBJ2-2, the V gene TRBV12-5; TRBD2 aligns across 11 bases. The CDR3 is made up of 16 amino acids. Trimming took 3 bases from V and 5 from J; bases not matched to a gene: 5. Germline V CDR1 and CDR2: LGHNT, FRNRAP. Here the CDR3 reads CASGFIAGGWTGELFF. CDR3 nucleotide sequence: TGTGCTAGTGGTTTTATAGCGGGAGGGTGGACCGGGGAGCTGTTTTTT.

This chain connects TRBV4-1 to TRBJ2-1; tentatively, D is TRBD1 (7 bases). V was clipped by 7 bases and J by 0 bases, with 16 bases between them. Looked up from germline, CDR1 is MGHRA and CDR2 is YSYEKL. This CDR3 is 16 amino acids long. The CDR3: CASMPPGGISYNEQFF. CDR3 DNA sequence: TGCGCCAGCATGCCCCCAGGGGGGATCTCCTACAATGAGCAGTTCTTC.

This clone has more than one count but fewer than ten. This sequence joins TRBV27 and TRBJ1-2; D not resolved. Per germline, CDR1 MNHEY and CDR2 SMNVEV (reference sequence). Trimming took off 3 bases at V and 7 bases at J, with 12 bases between the two ends. The CDR3 contains 13 residues. The CDR3 DNA reads TGTGCCAGCAGTTTCGCCCGGAGTGGTGGCTACACCTTC. Translated, it gives CASSFARSGGYTF.

Only a few counts were recorded for this clone. The chain uses TRBV5-6 and TRBJ2-7; 11 nucleotides align to TRBD2. V dropped 6 bases and J dropped 8; count of bases not matched to a gene: 19. In germline, CDR1 is SGHDT, CDR2 YYEEEE. The CDR3 runs to 17 residues. The CDR3, as DNA: TGTGCCAGCACCTTATGGGGCCCACTAGCGGGAGATATCAAGCAGTACTTC. The encoded protein is CASTLWGPLAGDIKQYF.

The chain joins TRBV4-1 to TRBJ2-7, with TRBD1 identical over 7 bases. The CDR3 sequence is 16 residues long. Germline V gene lookup returns CDR1 MGHRA and CDR2 YSYEKL. Germline trimming cut 4 bases from V and 0 bases from J; bases unmatched to any gene: 9. CDR3 amino acids: CASSRPDRVGSYEQYF. The DNA of the CDR3 is TGCGCCAGCAGCCGTCCCGACAGGGTGGGCTCCTACGAGCAGTACTTC.